Shown below are 31 T cell receptor beta chains from a single sample sequenced in a study of blood T cell repertoires in COVID-19. TCRdb's table, derived via immunoSEQ multiplex PCR, lists solely in-frame clones and lacks some. Here the sample spans a few hundred thousand clones, roughly 89% being singletons. Source material: PBMCs or T cells enriched from blood (not recorded which). The receptor source for this set is a woman aged 45-60 years who had recovered from COVID-19.

The chain carries TRBV7-9 and TRBJ1-1; D is undetermined. Germline V gene data show CDR1 as SEHNR and CDR2 as FQNEAQ (reference sequence). V lost 4 bases and J 0 bases, leaving 12 bases between the germline ends. CDR3 length equals 15 residues. The CDR3 loop reads CASSSQDTLNTEAFF. The CDR3 nucleotides are TGTGCCAGCAGCTCCCAAGACACACTGAACACTGAAGCTTTCTTT.

This clone was observed a handful of times. The V call is TRBV19, the J call TRBJ1-3; D might be TRBD1 (5 bases). The V end was cut by 4 bases, the J end by 0 bases, with 16 bases between. The CDR3 contains 17 residues. The germline V gene encodes CDR1 LNHDA and CDR2 SQIVND (reference sequence). As DNA, the CDR3 is TGTGCCAGTAGTAATACCGTCGGGGGTTACTCTGGAAACACCATATATTTT. Its protein is CASSNTVGGYSGNTIYF.

In its sample, this clone was seen a few times. The chain has TRBV7-3 and TRBJ2-3; 7 nucleotides align to TRBD2. V trimming: 2 bases; J trimming: 0 bases; junction bases outside the gene matches: 8. The CDR3 runs to 17 residues. From germline, CDR1 is SGHTA and CDR2 FQGTGA. The CDR3 bases are TGTGCCAGCAGCTTACGGGGGGACCACCTTAGCACAGATACGCAGTATTTT. Its translation: CASSLRGDHLSTDTQYF.

V usage is TRBV7-9 and J usage is TRBJ1-2; perhaps TRBD1 as D (5 bases). Trimming took 8 bases from V and 2 from J, leaving 24 bases between them. The CDR3 runs 17 residues. Germline V lookup: CDR1 SEHNR, CDR2 FQNEAQ (reference sequence). CDR3 residues: CASDAPLRQSKNYGYTF. CDR3 bases: TGTGCCAGCGATGCCCCACTAAGACAGTCTAAAAACTATGGCTACACCTTC.

The gene calls are TRBV10-3 and TRBJ1-5, with a weak D call TRBD1 (6 bases). CDR3 length: 15 residues. The ends were cut back, 3 bases at V and 0 bases at J, with 9 bases in the middle. Germline V gene sequence: CDR1 ENHRY, CDR2 SYGVKD. The CDR3 nucleotides read TGTGCCATCAGTGATGGGGGCCTTAGCAATCAGCCCCAGCATTTT. Its translation is CAISDGGLSNQPQHF.

This clone has only a few counts. V usage is TRBV15 and J usage is TRBJ2-7; 8 bases are a match to TRBD2. Looked up from germline, CDR1 is LNHNV and CDR2 is YYDKDF (reference sequence). V lost 0 bases, J lost 2 bases, and 3 bases stayed unmatched. CDR3 length equals 15 residues. The CDR3 protein is CATSRESGGTYEQYF. CDR3 sequence (DNA): TGTGCCACCAGCAGAGAGAGCGGGGGTACCTACGAGCAGTACTTC.

In regard to this clone: This sample includes further DNA sequences coding for the same CDR3. The chain couples TRBV19 to TRBJ1-1, with TRBD1 identical over 8 bases. Germline V gives CDR1 LNHDA, CDR2 SQIVND (reference sequence). This CDR3 spans 13 amino acids. Germline trimming cut 3 bases from V and 4 bases from J; bases unmatched to any gene: 1. CDR3 nucleotides: TGTGCCAGTAGTATTGACAGGGGCACTGAAGCTTTCTTT. Translated, it gives CASSIDRGTEAFF.

This clone was detected only once. V gene TRBV6-5 combines with J gene TRBJ1-5; maybe TRBD1 (5 bases). Trimming pared 8 bases from V and 6 bases from J, leaving 11 bases between. CDR1 MNHEY and CDR2 SVGAGI come from the germline V gene. The CDR3 spans 12 residues. The CDR3 spells CASGRGGQPQHF. The CDR3 nucleotides read TGTGCCAGCGGGAGGGGTGGTCAGCCCCAGCATTTT.

J is TRBJ1-5 and V is TRBV2; D uncertain. V shed 6 bases and J shed 2 bases, with 8 bases lying between them. This CDR3 has 13 amino acids. CDR1 is SNHLY and CDR2 is FYNNEI in the germline V gene. Written as DNA, the CDR3 is TGTGCCAGCAGGTCGGAGGGCAATCAGCCCCAGCATTTT. Its translation is CASRSEGNQPQHF.

This clone was seen only a few times. The CDR3 nucleotides are TGTGCCATTTCCGGGACAGAGGAGTATGGCTACACCTTC. Its translation: CAISGTEEYGYTF. The chain couples TRBV10-3 to TRBJ1-2, with 7 bases aligning to TRBD1. V shed 9 bases, J shed 5 bases, and the junction held 9 bases outside the gene matches. Germline V CDR1 and CDR2: ENHRY, SYGVKD. The length of the CDR3 is 13 residues.

This clone was counted between two and nine times. This chain links TRBV7-2 with TRBJ2-2; tentative D call: TRBD1 (6 bases). Between the trimmed V and J ends, which lost 2 bases and 6 bases, there was a span of 7 bases. Germline values: CDR1 SGHTA, CDR2 FQGNSA. This CDR3 has 13 amino acids. The CDR3 loop reads CASSLTGPGELFF. CDR3 sequence (DNA): TGTGCCAGCAGCTTAACAGGGCCCGGGGAGCTGTTTTTT.

The CDR3 region is CASSAGTGNEKLFF. The CDR3 bases are TGTGCCAGCAGTGCTGGGACAGGGAATGAAAAACTGTTTTTT. The chain is built from TRBV6-4 and TRBJ1-4; TRBD1 matches 9 bases. The germline gives CDR1 MRHNA, CDR2 SNTAGT. CDR3 size: 14 residues. V shed 4 bases and J 5 bases; nucleotides not matched to a gene: 2.

This chain joins TRBV12-5 and TRBJ2-7, with D perhaps TRBD1 (6 bases). V was clipped by 6 bases and J by 6 bases, with 15 bases between them. The length of the CDR3 is 13 residues. Per the germline V gene, CDR1 is LGHNT and CDR2 is FRNRAP. The CDR3 spells CASGTGHLGEQYF. In DNA, the CDR3 is TGTGCTAGTGGAACGGGACATTTAGGCGAGCAGTACTTC. The whole variable domain, remainder taken from reference TRBV12-5 and TRBJ2-7, is DARVTQTPRHKVTEMGQEVTMRCQPILGHNTVFWYRQTMMQGLELLAYFRNRAPLDDSGMPKDRFSAEMPDATLATLKIQPSEPRDSAVYFCASGTGHLGEQYFGPGTRLTVT.

The rearrangement joins TRBV5-5 to TRBJ2-3; D ambiguous. With 1 base removed from V and 3 bases from J, the gap between germline ends came to 6 bases. CDR3 length: 13 amino acids. The V gene's germline CDR1 is SGHKS and CDR2 YYEKEE (reference sequence). The CDR3 reads CASSLLITDTQYF. The CDR3 DNA is TGTGCCAGCAGCTTGCTAATTACAGATACGCAGTATTTT.

This chain connects TRBV2 to TRBJ1-5, with D possibly TRBD1 on 5 matching bases. Germline V gives CDR1 SNHLY, CDR2 FYNNEI. The CDR3 has 13 amino acids. V shed 5 bases and J shed 5 bases, with 10 bases lying between them. The CDR3, as DNA: TGTGCCAGCAGTACTGGGGGGGATCAGCCCCAGCATTTT. Amino acids: CASSTGGDQPQHF.

The genes are TRBV30 and TRBJ1-6; possible D gene TRBD1, 5 bases. The CDR3 totals 17 residues. CDR1 is GTSNPN, CDR2 SVGIG, per germline (reference sequence). V was trimmed by 4 bases and J by 4 bases, leaving 20 bases between them. The CDR3 sequence is CAWNVGGSPSYNSPLHF. DNA of the CDR3: TGTGCCTGGAACGTTGGGGGGTCCCCCTCTTATAATTCACCCCTCCACTTT.

This chain uses TRBV2 with TRBJ2-3, with D perhaps TRBD2 (6 bases). Per the germline V gene, CDR1 is SNHLY and CDR2 is FYNNEI. V dropped 8 bases and J dropped 0 bases, with 12 bases sitting between them. The CDR3 runs to 14 residues. The CDR3 DNA follows: TGTGCCAGCTGGAGGGGTTCTAGCACAGATACGCAGTATTTT. Amino acids: CASWRGSSTDTQYF.

With respect to this clone: The junction departs from germline at one end; a sequencing error may be responsible. The chain has TRBV7-7 and TRBJ1-2; TRBD1 agrees at 9 bases. Germline-derived CDR1 and CDR2 are SSHAT and FNYEAQ (reference sequence). This CDR3 is 17 amino acids long. CDR3 in amino acids: CASSLETSRDREFGYTF. The CDR3 coding sequence is TGTGCTAGCAGCTTAGAAACCTCCCGGGACAGGGAGTTTGGCTACACCTTC.

The rearrangement links TRBV7-2 to TRBJ1-5; D ambiguous. In germline, CDR1 is SGHTA, CDR2 FQGNSA. Trimming shortened V by 1 base and J by 7 bases, and 14 bases separated the two germline ends. The CDR3 has 15 amino acids. This CDR3 is CASSLEPRRGQPQHF. The CDR3 coding sequence is TGTGCCAGCAGCTTAGAGCCGCGTCGGGGACAGCCCCAGCATTTT.

V usage is TRBV9 and J usage is TRBJ2-7; D remains ambiguous. The V and J ends lost 3 bases and 3 bases respectively, with 10 bases between them. This CDR3 comprises 13 residues. Germline CDR1 and CDR2: SGDLS and YYNGEE. CDR3 DNA: TGTGCCAGCAGCGGCGACAAGATCTACGAGCAGTACTTC. As protein: CASSGDKIYEQYF.

The chain combines TRBV11-3 with TRBJ2-4, with D possibly matching TRBD1 (6 bases). V lost 3 bases to trimming and J lost 1 base, with 7 bases between them. Germline CDR1 SGHNT, CDR2 YENEEA. The CDR3 is made up of 14 amino acids. CDR3 sequence reads: CASSFQGAKNIQYF. For the CDR3, the DNA is TGTGCCAGCAGCTTCCAGGGGGCCAAAAACATTCAGTACTTC.

The chain recombines TRBV2 with TRBJ1-1; the D gene is possibly TRBD1 (6 bases). Germline CDR1 SNHLY, CDR2 FYNNEI. V was shortened by 0 bases and J by 11 bases, with 19 bases between the two germline ends. The CDR3 sequence is 15 residues long. CDR3 in DNA: TGTGCCAGCAGTGAAGCGCGTGGGGGCCCTGGTGCGGCTTTCTTT. This codes for CASSEARGGPGAAFF. Drawing the rest from reference TRBV2 and TRBJ1-1, the complete variable domain is EPEVTQTPSHQVTQMGQEVILRCVPISNHLYFYWYRQILGQKVEFLVSFYNNEISEKSEIFDDQFSVERPDGSNFTLKIRSTKLEDSAMYFCASSEARGGPGAAFFGQGTRLTVV.

The chain is built from TRBV10-3 and TRBJ1-2; 9 nucleotides align to TRBD1. Looked up from germline, CDR1 is ENHRY and CDR2 is SYGVKD. The CDR3 spans 17 residues. V shed 4 bases, J shed 8 bases, and the junction held 17 bases outside the gene matches. The CDR3 spells CAISAGTGTMLAFGYTF. CDR3 in DNA: TGTGCCATCAGTGCCGGGACAGGGACGATGTTGGCTTTCGGCTACACCTTC.

This chain joins TRBV29-1 and TRBJ2-7, with 7 bases identical to TRBD1. The CDR3 runs to 13 residues. Per germline, CDR1 SQVTM and CDR2 ANQGSEA. With V trimmed by 3 bases and J by 2 bases, 4 bases remained unmatched. The CDR3 region is CSVEGQSPYEQYF. The CDR3 DNA follows: TGCAGCGTTGAGGGACAGTCGCCCTACGAGCAGTACTTC.

The chain is built from TRBV7-2 and TRBJ2-2; a possible D gene is TRBD1 (5 bases). CDR3 length: 15 residues. V lost 2 bases, J lost 1 base, and 8 bases lay in between. The germline CDR1 and CDR2 sequences are SGHTA and FQGNSA. Written as DNA, the CDR3 is TGTGCCAGCAGCTTACTTAGGGGGAACACCGGGGAGCTGTTTTTT. Translating it yields CASSLLRGNTGELFF.

The genes are TRBV5-1 and TRBJ2-5; 11 nucleotides align to TRBD1. The CDR3 is 14 amino acids. With V trimmed by 4 bases and J by 8 bases, 7 bases remained unmatched. Germline assignment: CDR1 SGHRS and CDR2 YFSETQ. The chain's CDR3 is CASSPGTGGSTQYF. The CDR3 nucleotides are TGCGCCAGCAGCCCCGGGACAGGGGGAAGCACCCAGTACTTC.

The chain uses TRBV15 and TRBJ1-1; 7 positions agree with TRBD1. This CDR3 comprises 16 residues. V was pared by 5 bases and J by 6 bases, with 15 bases of the junction left unmatched. From germline, CDR1 is LNHNV and CDR2 YYDKDF (reference sequence). CDR3 in amino acids: CATSGSFWGRGAEAFF. CDR3 in DNA: TGTGCCACCAGCGGGAGTTTTTGGGGCAGGGGGGCTGAAGCTTTCTTT. Full variable domain (remainder filled in from reference TRBV15 and TRBJ1-1): DAMVIQNPRYQVTQFGKPVTLSCSQTLNHNVMYWYQQKSSQAPKLLFHYYDKDFNNEADTPDNFQSRRPNTSFCFLDIRSPGLGDTAMYLCATSGSFWGRGAEAFFGQGTRLTVV.

J is TRBJ2-1 and V is TRBV6-2 or TRBV6-3, with TRBD2 matching over 12 bases. Germline trimming cut 6 bases from V and 8 bases from J; bases unmatched to any gene: 8. CDR3 length equals 15 residues. The germline V gene encodes CDR1 MNHEY and CDR2 SVGEGT. The CDR3 DNA sequence: TGTGCCAGCAGCCTTTCTAGCGGGGGGGCCTATGAGCAGTTCTTC. This codes for CASSLSSGGAYEQFF.

This clone was detected once. This rearrangement joins TRBV19 to TRBJ1-2; D remains ambiguous. CDR3 size: 13 residues. The V end lost 1 base, the J end lost 2 bases, and 5 bases lay between the germline ends. CDR1 and CDR2 (germline): LNHDA, SQIVND (reference sequence). CDR3 loop: CASSIVRNYGYTF. CDR3 coding DNA: TGTGCCAGTAGTATAGTCAGGAACTATGGCTACACCTTC.

The CDR3 DNA is TGTGCCAGCGCACCCTTCGGGGTGCGGACTGAAGCTTTCTTT. It yields the protein CASAPFGVRTEAFF. This sequence joins TRBV5-4 and TRBJ1-1; D gene uncertain. Trimming removed 7 bases from V and 5 bases from J, with 18 bases in between. CDR3 size: 14 residues. Looked up from germline, CDR1 is SGHNT and CDR2 is YYREEE (reference sequence).

This clone was counted a single time. The gene calls are TRBV9 and TRBJ1-4, with D maybe TRBD1 (5 bases). Germline CDR1 reads SGDLS; CDR2 reads YYNGEE. Trimming left V 4 bases short and J 7 bases short, with 17 bases between. This CDR3 has 15 amino acids. CDR3 in DNA: TGTGCCAGCAGCCTCAGGGAATCAATGGCTGAAAAACTGTTTTTT. Amino acids: CASSLRESMAEKLFF.